This TCR beta chain was sequenced in a study of shared clonotypes between healthy human individuals. Study-level points and caveats: Only blood samples were collected, and tissue repertoires likely differ. Relative to their counterparts shared across all four donors, non-shared clonotypes exhibited diminished generation probabilities.

On this clone: The antigen is unknown.

Each sorted subset replicate got 200 ng genomic DNA, around 29,000 genomes. Clones were read by immunoSEQ multiplex PCR, and TCRdb kept only the in-frame ones, dropping some. In the table there are 2,100,000 or so clones, approximately 96% of which are singletons. Germline V gene lookup returns CDR1 KGHSH and CDR2 LQKENI. The CDR3 extends over 17 amino acids. V shed 3 bases and J 5 bases; nucleotides not matched to a gene: 9. The receptor was isolated from a man between 18 and 29 years old in good health. The J gene is TRBJ1-6, the V gene TRBV18; 8 bases line up with TRBD1. The sequencing input was naive CD4+ T cells sorted from blood. Subset: CD45RA+ positively selected. This CDR3 is CASSPTQGVFDNSPLHF. The CDR3 DNA reads as TGTGCCAGCTCACCTACACAGGGGGTGTTCGATAATTCACCCCTCCACTTT. Looking up the rest from reference TRBV18 and TRBJ1-6 gives the full variable domain: NAGVMQNPRHLVRRRGQEARLRCSPMKGHSHVYWYRQLPEEGLKFMVYLQKENIIDESGMPKERFSAEFPKEGPSILRIQQVVRGDSAAYFCASSPTQGVFDNSPLHFGNGTRLTVT.